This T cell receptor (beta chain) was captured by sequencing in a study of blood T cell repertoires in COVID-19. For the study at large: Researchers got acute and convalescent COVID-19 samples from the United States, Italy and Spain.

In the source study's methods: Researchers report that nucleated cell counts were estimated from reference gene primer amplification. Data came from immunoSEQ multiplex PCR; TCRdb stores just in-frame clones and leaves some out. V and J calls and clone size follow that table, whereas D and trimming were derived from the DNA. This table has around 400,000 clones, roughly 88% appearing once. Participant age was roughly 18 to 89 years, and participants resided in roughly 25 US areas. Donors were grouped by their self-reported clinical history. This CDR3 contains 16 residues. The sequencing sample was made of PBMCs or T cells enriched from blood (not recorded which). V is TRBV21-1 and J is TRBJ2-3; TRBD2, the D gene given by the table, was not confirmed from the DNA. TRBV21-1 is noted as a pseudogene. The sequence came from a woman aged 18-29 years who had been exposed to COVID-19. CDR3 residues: CASSPTSGVIRDTQYF. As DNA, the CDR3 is TGTGCCAGCAGCCCCACTAGCGGGGTAATCAGAGATACGCAGTATTTT.